This TCR beta chain was captured by sequencing in a study of T cells in tuberculosis listed by TCRdb under 2018. As for the study more broadly: The study combined CD1B tetramers and high-throughput TCR immunosequencing to characterize T cells specific for the mycobacterial lipid antigen glucose monomycolate (GMM).

PBMC were thawed, rested overnight, stained with a GMM-loaded CD1B tetramer, a Live/Dead dye and anti-CD3, and then sorted on a FACS Aria II. The CD1B tetramers were loaded with C32 glucose monomycolate that had been purified from Rhodococcus equi. Before cryopreservation, the PBMC used for tetramer sorting had been depleted of CD14-expressing monocytes as part of a separate study. From each donor, some 100,000 tetramer-negative cells were sorted and were analyzed alongside the tetramer-positive cells. GMM-loaded CD1B tetramers were used to sort antigen-specific T cells from a few healthy South African adults. TCR-alpha and TCR-beta chains were sequenced unpaired, so chain pairing information was not available. The immunoSEQ multiplex PCR assay was used to generate TCR libraries, with TCR-beta and/or TCR-alpha/delta assays applied to each sample. The Illumina high-throughput platform was used to sequence the amplified TCR libraries. Per the authors' processing: Clustering and dimensionality reduction relied on pairwise TCRdist distances among GMM-specific receptors from T cells that were either sorted ex vivo or expanded in vitro. Sequence motifs, defined by gene usage and CDR3 content, were tested for enrichment in tetramer-positive compared with tetramer-negative populations. Imported from immuneACCESS, the table was reduced by TCRdb to in-frame sequences with V and J called. These copies leave out some clones; in studies compared against another copy, an unresolved V gene accounts for under half, and the cause of the remainder is not known. V and J calls plus clone size are reproduced from that table; the DNA served to infer D and trimming. For this sample there are nearly 60,000 clones; 88% appear just once. Of the sample, 20% to 25% is held by the ten largest clones.

The CDR3 sequence holds 16 residues, the cysteine and phenylalanine included. CDR3 DNA is the only sequence kept; it has 48 bases, read in frame from the first base. From the germline V gene, CDR1 is SNHLY and CDR2 is FYNNEI. The V end gives up 6 bases and the J end 4 bases, leaving 8 bases in the junction not matched to a gene. Study-level results and caveats: T cells that bind the CD1B-GMM tetramer with low affinity may have been missed by the stringent sort gate.

Turning to this clone: No base-level quality is on record; no much larger clone is a single base apart.

This TCR was recovered from an adult woman with latent tuberculosis. The sequenced sample was CD1b-GMM tetramer-negative cells sorted from PBMCs. What the cell subset or site label conveys for this sample: T cells not binding CD1B-GMM tetramer, sorted from same donor. The chain joins TRBV2 to TRBJ1-4, with TRBD1 matching 10 junction bases. The CDR3 corresponds to CASSLDRGGINEKLFF. The DNA sequence is given as TGTGCCAGCAGCTTGGACAGGGGGGGAATTAATGAAAAACTGTTTTTT.